Below are 15 T cell receptor beta chains sequenced from a single sample in a study of cytomegalovirus exposure and HLA in healthy donors (dated by TCRdb to 2016 to 2017). Library construction relied on the immunoSEQ multiplex PCR assay. For the multiplex PCR, a mixture combining 60 forward primers for TCR Vbeta segments and 13 reverse primers for TCR Jbeta segments was used. As stored in TCRdb, this immuneACCESS dataset retains in-frame rearrangements with V and J assigned. A fraction of the clones does not appear; measured against another copy, unresolved V genes explain less than half of the discrepancy, and the remainder lacks a known reason. In this sample the table shows 150,000 to 200,000 clones, around 75% of which occur a single time. Together, the top ten hold approximately 5% of the sample. The specimen was PBMCs. Source of these receptors: a man aged 18 to 29 in good health and CMV-seropositive.

V gene TRBV10-3 combines with J gene TRBJ2-1, with D maybe TRBD2 (6 bases). V lost 0 bases, J lost 8 bases, and 8 bases lay in between. CDR1 ENHRY and CDR2 SYGVKD come from the germline V gene. The CDR3 has 13 residues. The CDR3 DNA reads as TGTGCCATCAGTGAGTCCGGAGGGGATGAGCAGTTCTTC. Its protein product is CAISESGGDEQFF.

The chain couples TRBV25-1 to TRBJ2-3; D might be TRBD2 (6 bases). From germline, CDR1 is MGHDK and CDR2 SYGVNS. Deletions cut 1 base from V and 3 bases from J, with 14 bases between. CDR3 length: 16 residues. In DNA form, the CDR3 reads TGTGCCAGCAGTGAATCTAGCGTACCGGGGACAGATACGCAGTATTTT. Amino acid sequence: CASSESSVPGTDTQYF. Together with reference TRBV25-1 and TRBJ2-3, the CDR3 gives the full variable domain: EADIYQTPRYLVIGTGKKITLECSQTMGHDKMYWYQQDPGMELHLIHYSYGVNSTEKGDLSSESTVSRIRTEHFPLTLESARPSHTSQYLCASSESSVPGTDTQYFGPGTRLTVL.

The V call is TRBV6-1, the J call TRBJ2-3, with D possibly being TRBD2 (6 bases). V was shortened by 1 base and J by 0 bases, with 8 bases between the two germline ends. This CDR3 comprises 15 residues. CDR1 is MNHNS and CDR2 is SASEGT in the germline V gene. The CDR3 coding sequence is TGTGCCAGCAGTGAAGTAGCGGCCAGCACAGATACGCAGTATTTT. Protein product: CASSEVAASTDTQYF.

The rearrangement links TRBV10-3 to TRBJ1-5; TRBD1 might be the D (5 bases). V lost 5 bases, J lost 2 bases, and 10 bases lay in between. Germline assignment: CDR1 ENHRY and CDR2 SYGVKD. The CDR3 extends over 14 amino acids. The CDR3 here is CAISQGIGNQPQHF. Written as DNA, the CDR3 is TGTGCCATCAGTCAGGGTATTGGCAATCAGCCCCAGCATTTT.

CDR3 sequence (DNA): TGTGCCAGCAGGCATACAGGGAGCGCGCACACTGAAGCTTTCTTT. Its translation is CASRHTGSAHTEAFF. The V and J genes are TRBV6-5 and TRBJ1-1; TRBD1 is a possible D gene (6 bases). Germline V lookup: CDR1 MNHEY, CDR2 SVGAGI. Deletions cut 6 bases from V and 3 bases from J, with 17 bases between. This CDR3 is built from 15 residues.

The J gene is TRBJ1-6, the V gene TRBV2; D might be TRBD1 (6 bases). Germline V gene data show CDR1 as SNHLY and CDR2 as FYNNEI. Between the trimmed V and J ends, which lost 11 bases and 7 bases, there was a span of 15 bases. The CDR3 runs 13 residues. CDR3 amino acids: CAGRTDLNSPLHF. The CDR3 region has the DNA TGTGCCGGCCGGACAGACCTAAATTCACCCCTCCACTTT.

This clone is a singleton in its sample. This chain connects TRBV4-1 to TRBJ1-1; possibly TRBD1 for D (6 bases). V dropped 1 base and J dropped 1 base, with 7 bases sitting between them. The CDR3 spans 14 residues. Germline-derived CDR1 and CDR2 are MGHRA and YSYEKL. CDR3 sequence reads: CASSQGRGNTEAFF. The CDR3 DNA reads as TGCGCCAGCAGCCAAGGCAGGGGGAACACTGAAGCTTTCTTT.

This rearrangement joins TRBV4-1 to TRBJ1-2, with 7 bases lining up with TRBD1. Unmatched junction bases numbered 17, after V lost 3 bases and J lost 7 bases. This CDR3 is built from 17 residues. Germline CDR1 reads MGHRA; CDR2 reads YSYEKL. The DNA for the CDR3 is TGCGCCAGCAGCCAGCCGCGGAGGGGGCGCCGGGAAAGTGGCTACACCTTC. It codes for CASSQPRRGRRESGYTF.

The genes are TRBV9 and TRBJ1-2, with a weak D call TRBD1 (6 bases). In germline, CDR1 is SGDLS, CDR2 YYNGEE. Trimming stripped 4 bases from V and 4 bases from J, with 14 bases between. The CDR3 extends over 14 amino acids. CDR3 sequence reads: CASSLGADSYGYTF. Written as DNA, the CDR3 is TGTGCCAGCAGCCTGGGGGCAGACTCCTATGGCTACACCTTC.

The sample holds one count of this clone. V gene TRBV28 combines with J gene TRBJ1-1, with 9 bases fitting TRBD1. Trimming removed 7 bases from V and 4 bases from J; junction bases left unmatched: 10. CDR1 is MDHEN and CDR2 is SYDVKM in the germline V gene. This CDR3 comprises 15 residues. CDR3 loop: CASTQAGQGFTEAFF. The CDR3 DNA reads as TGTGCCAGCACCCAAGCCGGACAGGGGTTCACTGAAGCTTTCTTT.

V usage is TRBV7-2 and J usage is TRBJ2-2, with TRBD2 matching over 8 bases. CDR3 length: 13 amino acids. CDR1 and CDR2 (germline): SGHTA, FQGNSA. V shed 5 bases, J shed 6 bases, and the junction held 2 bases outside the gene matches. For the CDR3, the DNA is TGTGCCAGCAGCCCGGGGGGGCCCGGGGAGCTGTTTTTT. It codes for CASSPGGPGELFF.

This chain joins TRBV7-2 and TRBJ2-3; 8 nucleotides align to TRBD2. V dropped 1 base and J dropped 0; count of bases not matched to a gene: 6. The CDR3 contains 17 residues. Germline-derived CDR1 and CDR2 are SGHTA and FQGNSA. CDR3 bases: TGTGCCAGCAGCTTAGGATGGCGGGGGGCTAGCACAGATACGCAGTATTTT. The encoded protein is CASSLGWRGASTDTQYF.

V is TRBV5-1 and J is TRBJ2-5, with 14 bases matching TRBD2. Germline assignment: CDR1 SGHRS and CDR2 YFSETQ. V was pared by 4 bases and J by 9 bases, with 5 bases of the junction left unmatched. This CDR3 region has 14 residues. The CDR3 nucleotides are TGCGCCAGCAGCCTGGGGACTAGCGGGGGCCCCCAGTACTTC. This gives the protein CASSLGTSGGPQYF.

The CDR3 sequence: CASSLAGEDTQYF. CDR3 DNA: TGCGCCAGCAGCTTGGCAGGGGAGGATACGCAGTATTTT. This chain connects TRBV5-1 to TRBJ2-3; maybe TRBD1 (6 bases). Germline assignment: CDR1 SGHRS and CDR2 YFSETQ. V was shortened by 0 bases and J by 6 bases, with 8 bases between the two germline ends. The CDR3 spans 13 residues. Complete variable domain (other parts from reference TRBV5-1 and TRBJ2-3): KAGVTQTPRYLIKTRGQQVTLSCSPISGHRSVSWYQQTPGQGLQFLFEYFSETQRNKGNFPGRFSGRQFSNSRSEMNVSTLELGDSALYLCASSLAGEDTQYFGPGTRLTVL.

The rearrangement links TRBV28 to TRBJ1-5; 7 bases are shared with TRBD1. CDR1 is MDHEN, CDR2 SYDVKM, per germline. With 5 bases clipped from V and 5 bases from J, the junction kept 6 bases outside the gene matches. This CDR3 is 14 amino acids long. As DNA, the CDR3 is TGTGCCAGCAGTCCGACAGGGAGCCATCAGCCCCAGCATTTT. Its protein is CASSPTGSHQPQHF.